One TCR beta chain is described in this entry. Combining a sample-barcoded 5' primer with a J-beta primer mix, a second PCR ran for 7 to 11 cycles. Using its own MiXCR run on the 5' RACE reads, TCRdb lists one record per CDR3 protein. The sample includes about 930,000 distinct CDR3 sequences, 25% to 35% of them seen just once. Sample donors were healthy Caucasian individuals that came from Russia, aged 6 to 90. The sample comes from a study of blood T cells in healthy people across ages. Study at large: Roughly one uniquely barcoded beta molecule per two T cells was captured.

The CDR3 is made up of 16 amino acids. Germline V lookup: CDR1 MGHRA, CDR2 YSYEKL. The V and J ends lost 4 bases and 1 base respectively, with 16 bases between them. The same data also went into a second study, on T cells of mothers and their children.

The clonotype comes from a woman between 40 and 55 years old in good health. The chain carries TRBV4-1 and TRBJ1-2, with a tentative D call TRBD1 (5 bases). The sequenced sample was blood. The CDR3 sequence: CASSRREGEGNYGYTF. CDR3 nucleotide sequence: TGCGCCAGCAGCCGCAGGGAGGGCGAGGGTAACTATGGCTACACCTTC.